Included here is one TCR beta chain sequence, with context. TRB rearrangements were amplified by multiplex PCR with BIOMED2 TRB-A/B primers. TCRdb reprocessed the multiplex PCR reads via MiXCR and lists one record per CDR3 protein. The profile shows about 15,000 distinct CDR3 sequences, around 30% of them singletons. This specimen comes from a study of T and B cells in COVID-19 patients. Across the whole study: Peripheral blood came from COVID-19 patients with active infection or after recovery. Nine tenths of the roughly 20 active-infection patients had comorbidities associated with unfavorable COVID-19 outcome.

TRB was amplified from about 260-540 ng of blood genomic DNA. Germline CDR1 reads SQVTM; CDR2 reads ANQGSEA. The CDR3 is 15 residues long. V trimming: 3 bases; J trimming: 9 bases; junction bases outside the gene matches: 12. The sequence came from a human donor who had recovered from COVID-19. The rearrangement links TRBV29-1 to TRBJ1-2; 11 positions agree with TRBD1. Material for sequencing was blood. The CDR3 coding sequence is TGCAGCGTTGAGCGGACAGGGGGCTCCTTGGCGAGCTACACCTTC. Translated, it gives CSVERTGGSLASYTF.